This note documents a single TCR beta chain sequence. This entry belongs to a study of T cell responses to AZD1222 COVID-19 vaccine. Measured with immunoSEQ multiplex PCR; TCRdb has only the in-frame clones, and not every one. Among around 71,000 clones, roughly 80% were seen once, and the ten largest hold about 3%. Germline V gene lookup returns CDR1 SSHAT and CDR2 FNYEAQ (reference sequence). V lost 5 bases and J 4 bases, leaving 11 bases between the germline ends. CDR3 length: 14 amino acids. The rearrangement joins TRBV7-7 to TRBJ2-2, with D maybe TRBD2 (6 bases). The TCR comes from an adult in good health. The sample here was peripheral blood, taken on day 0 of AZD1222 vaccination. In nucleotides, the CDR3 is TGTGCCAGCAGCCCTCTGCGGGGCACCGGGGAGCTGTTTTTT. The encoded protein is CASSPLRGTGELFF.